One and the same sample provided the 23 T cell receptor beta chains below, sequenced in a study of shared clonotypes between healthy human individuals. Assay used: immunoSEQ multiplex PCR; TCRdb lists only in-frame clones, some missing. Of roughly 2 million clones listed, more than 90% are singletons. Sequenced material: naive CD4+ T cells sorted from blood. The subset denotes: CD45RA+ positively selected. These receptors all stem from a man aged 18-30 years in good health.

The chain carries TRBV6-1 and TRBJ2-2; no clear D gene. The germline CDR1 and CDR2 sequences are MNHNS and SASEGT. V gave up 2 bases and J gave up 0 bases, with 4 bases separating them. The CDR3 is 14 amino acids. CDR3 bases: TGTGCCAGCAGTGAACGGCCGAACACCGGGGAGCTGTTTTTT. This codes for CASSERPNTGELFF.

V is TRBV28 and J is TRBJ2-2, with D possibly TRBD1 on 6 matching bases. Germline-derived CDR1 and CDR2 are MDHEN and SYDVKM. The CDR3 contains 16 residues. V shed 4 bases and J shed 6 bases, with 18 bases lying between them. This CDR3 is CASSSPTAGAAGELFF. As DNA, the CDR3 is TGTGCCAGCAGTTCCCCTACGGCAGGGGCGGCCGGGGAGCTGTTTTTT.

The CDR3: CASSSSGGLYGYTF. CDR3 nucleotide sequence: TGTGCCAGCAGCTCATCGGGGGGCCTCTATGGCTACACCTTC. This chain links TRBV28 with TRBJ1-2; the D gene is possibly TRBD1 (6 bases). Between the trimmed V and J ends, which lost 6 bases and 4 bases, there was a span of 15 bases. Germline V CDR1 and CDR2: MDHEN, SYDVKM. The CDR3 has 14 amino acids.

The chain employs TRBV5-6 and TRBJ2-4; D not certain. Trimming shortened V by 1 base and J by 4 bases, and 9 bases separated the two germline ends. The CDR3 is 14 residues long. From germline, CDR1 is SGHDT and CDR2 YYEEEE. The chain's CDR3 is CASSLSSAKNIQYF. CDR3 in DNA: TGTGCCAGCAGCTTGTCAAGCGCTAAAAACATTCAGTACTTC.

This clone was counted once. The chain has TRBV10-3 and TRBJ2-6, with a possible D match to TRBD1 (5 bases). In germline, CDR1 is ENHRY, CDR2 SYGVKD. This CDR3 spans 16 amino acids. V was cut by 3 bases and J by 2 bases, with 11 bases left in between. The CDR3 here is CAISEPGSTGANVLTF. The CDR3 DNA follows: TGTGCCATCAGTGAACCAGGGTCCACTGGGGCCAACGTCCTGACTTTC.

V and J are TRBV7-9 and TRBJ2-5, with D perhaps given as TRBD1 or TRBD2 (6 bases each). Germline V lookup: CDR1 SEHNR, CDR2 FQNEAQ (reference sequence). The CDR3 has 18 residues. V gave up 5 bases and J gave up 0 bases, with 22 bases separating them. Written as DNA, the CDR3 is TGTGCCAGCAGCGCTACGCACTACGAGGGGGAGGACCAAGAGACCCAGTACTTC. It encodes CASSATHYEGEDQETQYF.

The J gene is TRBJ1-2, the V gene TRBV27; D perhaps matches TRBD1 (6 bases). V was shortened by 4 bases and J by 8 bases, with 11 bases between the two germline ends. CDR3 size: 12 residues. Germline assignment: CDR1 MNHEY and CDR2 SMNVEV (reference sequence). In DNA form, the CDR3 reads TGTGCCAGCAGTTCCCGGACAGAAGGCTACACCTTC. Translation gives CASSSRTEGYTF.

This clone appeared once. The V gene is TRBV6-5, the J gene TRBJ2-7, with D hard to call. This CDR3 comprises 11 residues. Germline assignment: CDR1 MNHEY and CDR2 SVGAGI. Trimming cost V 10 bases and J 1 base, with 8 bases left between them. The CDR3 here is CATSGSYEQYF. DNA for the CDR3: TGTGCCACCTCTGGGTCCTACGAGCAGTACTTC.

The gene calls are TRBV6-5 and TRBJ1-1, with a possible D match to TRBD1 (5 bases). Trimming took 0 bases from V and 5 from J, leaving 13 bases between them. Germline V gene lookup returns CDR1 MNHEY and CDR2 SVGAGI. This CDR3 contains 15 residues. CDR3 in amino acids: CASSYSRGDRTEAFF. DNA for the CDR3: TGTGCCAGCAGTTACTCCCGGGGGGATAGGACTGAAGCTTTCTTT.

This chain joins TRBV19 and TRBJ2-5; TRBD2 matches 9 bases. The V gene's germline CDR1 is LNHDA and CDR2 SQIVND (reference sequence). J lost 1 base, V lost 3 bases, and 9 bases had no gene match. The CDR3 covers 17 residues. The CDR3 loop is CASSISRASGVQETQYF. The CDR3, as DNA: TGTGCCAGTAGTATTTCCCGGGCTAGCGGGGTCCAAGAGACCCAGTACTTC.

The V call is TRBV2, the J call TRBJ2-2, with D possibly matching TRBD2 (5 bases). V was cut by 6 bases and J by 2 bases, with 16 bases left in between. Germline V gives CDR1 SNHLY, CDR2 FYNNEI. This CDR3 comprises 16 residues. The CDR3 bases are TGTGCCAGCAGGCCCCCGGGAAAAGAAAACACCGGGGAGCTGTTTTTT. Amino acid sequence: CASRPPGKENTGELFF.

This sequence joins TRBV6-1 and TRBJ1-6; D remains ambiguous. V lost 2 bases and J lost 5, with 4 bases in between. The germline V gene has CDR1 MNHNS and CDR2 SASEGT. The CDR3 is 13 amino acids. The CDR3 DNA follows: TGTGCCAGCAGTGAATGGAATAATTCACCCCTCCACTTT. As protein: CASSEWNNSPLHF.

The genes are TRBV5-6 and TRBJ2-5; a possible D gene is TRBD2 (5 bases). The CDR3 extends over 11 amino acids. Germline CDR1 and CDR2: SGHDT and YYEEEE. Trimming shortened V by 4 bases and J by 5 bases, and 6 bases separated the two germline ends. The CDR3 sequence: CASSGGETQYF. For the CDR3, the DNA is TGTGCCAGCAGCGGCGGGGAGACCCAGTACTTC.

The V call is TRBV5-4, the J call TRBJ2-3; D uncertain. The CDR3 sequence is 13 residues long. V lost 2 bases, J lost 5 bases, and 9 bases lay in between. CDR1 and CDR2 from the germline V gene are SGHNT and YYREEE (reference sequence). For the CDR3, the DNA is TGTGCCAGCAGCTTCAGGTTCATAGATACGCAGTATTTT. The encoded protein is CASSFRFIDTQYF.

This sequence joins TRBV11-3 and TRBJ2-5, with D perhaps being TRBD1 or TRBD2 (7 bases each). CDR3 size: 15 residues. V lost 5 bases, J lost 4 bases, and 17 bases lay in between. CDR1 and CDR2 from the germline V gene are SGHNT and YENEEA. CDR3 bases: TGTGCCAGCAGCCCAGGGGGAGGGCCGGGAGAGACCCAGTACTTC. Protein product: CASSPGGGPGETQYF.

The chain couples TRBV4-1 to TRBJ2-7; D possibly uses TRBD1 or TRBD2 (5 bases each). There are 14 residues in the CDR3. V gave up 1 base and J gave up 6 bases, with 13 bases separating them. In germline, CDR1 is MGHRA, CDR2 YSYEKL. DNA for the CDR3: TGCGCCAGCAGCCAAGTCGGGACCCCAAGCGAGCAGTACTTC. It translates to CASSQVGTPSEQYF.

The chain couples TRBV5-8 to TRBJ1-3, with D unclear. V shed 2 bases and J shed 6 bases, with 12 bases lying between them. Germline CDR1 SGHTS, CDR2 YDEGEE. CDR3 size: 14 residues. CDR3 residues: CASSFGPRENTIYF. In nucleotides, the CDR3 is TGTGCCAGCAGCTTCGGGCCGAGGGAAAACACCATATATTTT.

V usage is TRBV27 and J usage is TRBJ1-5, with 7 bases identical to TRBD1. The V gene end was trimmed by 10 bases and the J gene end by 0 bases; junction bases not matched to a gene: 9. The germline gives CDR1 MNHEY, CDR2 SMNVEV (reference sequence). This CDR3 is built from 15 residues. CDR3 loop: CATQTGKYSNQPQHF. CDR3 DNA sequence: TGTGCCACCCAGACAGGGAAGTATAGCAATCAGCCCCAGCATTTT.

This rearrangement joins TRBV2 to TRBJ2-7; 8 nucleotides line up with TRBD1. V was clipped by 4 bases and J by 5 bases; unmatched bases: 4. The CDR3 has 13 residues. Per germline, CDR1 SNHLY and CDR2 FYNNEI. As DNA, the CDR3 is TGTGCCAGCAGTGCGGACAGGGTCCACGAGCAGTACTTC. Its translation: CASSADRVHEQYF.

Details on this clone: This sample includes further DNA sequences coding for the same CDR3. This chain connects TRBV9 to TRBJ2-7, with 7 bases that match TRBD2. This CDR3 comprises 14 residues. The V and J ends lost 4 bases and 1 base, in that order; junction bases with no gene match: 5. Germline assignment: CDR1 SGDLS and CDR2 YYNGEE. The DNA for the CDR3 is TGTGCCAGCAGCCTGAGCGGGAATTCCTACGAGCAGTACTTC. This encodes CASSLSGNSYEQYF. The full variable domain, with the rest looked up from reference TRBV9 and TRBJ2-7, is DSGVTQTPKHLITATGQRVTLRCSPRSGDLSVYWYQQSLDQGLQFLIQYYNGEERAKGNILERFSAQQFPDLHSELNLSSLELGDSALYFCASSLSGNSYEQYFGPGTRLTVT.

Here the CDR3 DNA reads TGTGCCAGCCGCATGGCAGCAGCGGGAGAGACCCAGTACTTC. As protein: CASRMAAAGETQYF. The chain carries TRBV6-1 and TRBJ2-5; TRBD2 might be the D (6 bases). The CDR3 runs 14 residues. V lost 8 bases to trimming and J lost 4 bases, with 17 bases between them. Germline CDR1 is MNHNS and CDR2 is SASEGT.

The chain combines TRBV11-2 with TRBJ1-1; the D gene is possibly TRBD1 (6 bases). V was clipped by 4 bases and J by 1 base, with 10 bases between them. Germline loops: CDR1 SGHAT, CDR2 FQNNGV. The CDR3 is made up of 14 amino acids. CDR3 coding DNA: TGTGCCAGCAGCTCCGGACAGAAGAACACTGAAGCTTTCTTT. Amino acid sequence: CASSSGQKNTEAFF.

As concerns this clone: Within the sample, other DNA sequences also encode this same CDR3. V gene TRBV5-6 combines with J gene TRBJ2-7; D uncertain. The CDR3 runs to 13 residues. Per germline, CDR1 SGHDT and CDR2 YYEEEE. V was pared by 2 bases and J by 2 bases, with 8 bases between. The CDR3: CASSFGRTYEQYF. The CDR3 nucleotides are TGTGCCAGCAGCTTTGGCAGGACCTACGAGCAGTACTTC.